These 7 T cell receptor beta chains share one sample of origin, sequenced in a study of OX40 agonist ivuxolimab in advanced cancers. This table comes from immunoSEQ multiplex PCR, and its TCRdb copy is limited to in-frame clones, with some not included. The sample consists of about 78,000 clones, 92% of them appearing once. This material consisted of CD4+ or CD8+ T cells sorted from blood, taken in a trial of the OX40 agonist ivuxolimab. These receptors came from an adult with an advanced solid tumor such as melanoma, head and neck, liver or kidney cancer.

CDR3 sequence (DNA): TGTGCCTGGAGTGCAGGGTCGGGCTATGGCTACACCTTC. It encodes CAWSAGSGYGYTF. The J gene is TRBJ1-2, the V gene TRBV30, with D tentatively TRBD1 (5 bases). The CDR3 has 13 residues. Between the trimmed V and J ends, which lost 1 base and 4 bases, there was a span of 10 bases. Germline loops: CDR1 GTSNPN, CDR2 SVGIG (reference sequence).

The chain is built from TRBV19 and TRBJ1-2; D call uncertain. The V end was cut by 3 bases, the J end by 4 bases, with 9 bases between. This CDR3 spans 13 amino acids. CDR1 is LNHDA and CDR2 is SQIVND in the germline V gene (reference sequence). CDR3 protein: CASSISGSYGYTF. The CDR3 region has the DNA TGTGCCAGTAGTATTTCGGGGTCCTATGGCTACACCTTC. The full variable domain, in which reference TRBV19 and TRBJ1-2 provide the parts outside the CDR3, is DGGITQSPKYLFRKEGQNVTLSCEQNLNHDAMYWYRQDPGQGLRLIYYSQIVNDFQKGDIAEGYSVSREKKESFPLTVTSAQKNPTAFYLCASSISGSYGYTFGSGTRLTVV.

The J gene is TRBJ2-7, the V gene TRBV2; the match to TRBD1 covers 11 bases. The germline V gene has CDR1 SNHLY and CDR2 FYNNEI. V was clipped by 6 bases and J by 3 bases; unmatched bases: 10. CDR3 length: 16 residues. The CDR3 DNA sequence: TGTGCCAGCAGCGCGCTCTCCGGGACAGGGGGCTACGAGCAGTACTTC. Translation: CASSALSGTGGYEQYF.

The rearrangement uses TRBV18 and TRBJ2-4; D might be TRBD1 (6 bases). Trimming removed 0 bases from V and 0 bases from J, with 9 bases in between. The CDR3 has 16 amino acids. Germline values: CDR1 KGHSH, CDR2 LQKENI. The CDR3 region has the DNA TGTGCCAGCTCACCACCCAGGGGAGAAGCCAAAAACATTCAGTACTTC. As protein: CASSPPRGEAKNIQYF.

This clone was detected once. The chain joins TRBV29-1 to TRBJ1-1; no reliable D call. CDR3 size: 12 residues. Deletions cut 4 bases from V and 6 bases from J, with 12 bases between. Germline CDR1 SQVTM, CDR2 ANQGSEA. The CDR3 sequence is CSVADLRAEAFF. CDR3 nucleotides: TGCAGCGTTGCTGACCTAAGGGCTGAAGCTTTCTTT.

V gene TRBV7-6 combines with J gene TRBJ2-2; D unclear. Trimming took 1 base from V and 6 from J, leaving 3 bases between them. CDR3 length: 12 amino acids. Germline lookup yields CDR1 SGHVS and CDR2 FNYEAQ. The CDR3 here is CASSLVPGELFF. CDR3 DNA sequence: TGTGCCAGCAGCTTAGTCCCCGGGGAGCTGTTTTTT.

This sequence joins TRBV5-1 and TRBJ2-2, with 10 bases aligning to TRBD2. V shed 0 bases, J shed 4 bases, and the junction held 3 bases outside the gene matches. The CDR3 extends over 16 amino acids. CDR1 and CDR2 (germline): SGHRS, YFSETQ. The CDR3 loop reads CASSLELAGATGELFF. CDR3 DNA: TGCGCCAGCAGCTTGGAGCTAGCGGGGGCCACCGGGGAGCTGTTTTTT.